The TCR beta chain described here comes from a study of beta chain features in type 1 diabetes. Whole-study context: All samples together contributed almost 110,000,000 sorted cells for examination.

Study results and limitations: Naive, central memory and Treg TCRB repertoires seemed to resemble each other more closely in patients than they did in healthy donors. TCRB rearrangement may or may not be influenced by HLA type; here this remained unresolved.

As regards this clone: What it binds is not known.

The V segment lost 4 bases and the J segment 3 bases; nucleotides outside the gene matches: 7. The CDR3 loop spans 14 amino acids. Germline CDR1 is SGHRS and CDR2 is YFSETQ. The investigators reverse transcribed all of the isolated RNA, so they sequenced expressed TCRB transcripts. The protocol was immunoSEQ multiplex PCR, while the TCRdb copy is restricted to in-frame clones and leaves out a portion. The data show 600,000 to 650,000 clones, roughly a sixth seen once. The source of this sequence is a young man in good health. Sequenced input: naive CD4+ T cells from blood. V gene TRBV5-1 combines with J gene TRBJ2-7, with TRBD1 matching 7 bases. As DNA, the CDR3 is TGCGCCAGCAGCCCTGAGGGACAGAACTACGAGCAGTACTTC. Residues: CASSPEGQNYEQYF.